Detailed here is one TCR beta chain. The antigen remains unidentified. The method was immunoSEQ multiplex PCR; TCRdb's version includes in-frame clones alone and lacks a portion of them. The table lists some 62,000 clones, around four fifths of them singletons, with approximately 3.9% in the top ten. The sample belongs to a study of a mutant IDH1 vaccine in newly diagnosed glioma. Study-wide context: The treated population exhibited a male proportion of 62.5%, a female proportion of around 40%, and a mean age of roughly 41 years.

Time point given: week 47, end of study. Vaccination used 300 ug of mutant IDH1 20-mer peptide per dose, with topical imiquimod. Astrocytomas that were new, WHO grade 3 or 4, IDH1-mutant and ATRX-lost were present in the donors. The CDR3 covers 14 residues. V shed 4 bases and J shed 0 bases, with 9 bases lying between them. Germline CDR1 and CDR2: SGHRS and YFSETQ. Material: PBMCs, obtained from a glioma patient whose treatment included an IDH1 peptide vaccine. The TCR originated in a man under 40 with glioma. This chain connects TRBV5-1 to TRBJ2-3; possible D gene TRBD2, 5 bases. The CDR3 sequence: CASSAGGSTDTQYF. CDR3 nucleotides: TGCGCCAGCAGCGCCGGAGGAAGCACAGATACGCAGTATTTT. Full variable domain (missing parts from reference TRBV5-1 and TRBJ2-3): KAGVTQTPRYLIKTRGQQVTLSCSPISGHRSVSWYQQTPGQGLQFLFEYFSETQRNKGNFPGRFSGRQFSNSRSEMNVSTLELGDSALYLCASSAGGSTDTQYFGPGTRLTVL.